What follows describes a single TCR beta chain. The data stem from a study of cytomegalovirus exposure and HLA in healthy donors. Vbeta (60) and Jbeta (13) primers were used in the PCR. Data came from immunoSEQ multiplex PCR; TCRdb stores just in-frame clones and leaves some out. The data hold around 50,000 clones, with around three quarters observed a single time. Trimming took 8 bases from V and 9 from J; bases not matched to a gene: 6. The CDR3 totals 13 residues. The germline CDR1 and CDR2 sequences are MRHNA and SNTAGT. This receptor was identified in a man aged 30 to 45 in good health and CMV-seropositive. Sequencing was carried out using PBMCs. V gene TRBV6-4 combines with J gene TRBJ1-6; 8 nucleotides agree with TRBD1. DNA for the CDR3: TGTGCCAGCTCGCAGACAGGGGCTTCACCCCTCCACTTT. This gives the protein CASSQTGASPLHF.